This TCR beta chain was observed in a study of response to subunit inactivated influenza vaccine. TCRdb itself ran the RT-PCR reads through MiXCR, one entry per CDR3 protein. The profile covers about 500,000 distinct CDR3 sequences, with about 15% appearing a single time and approximately 3% taken by the ten largest. Study-level points and caveats: Seasonal influenza vaccination, on each occasion, was suggested by the authors to recruit few new T cells.

Of note for this clonotype: What it binds is unknown.

The sequence was obtained from a man in his fifties or sixties who received an inactivated influenza vaccine. The sample consisted of CD4+ T cells sorted from PBMCs, taken around 25 months after vaccination.

In DNA form, the CDR3 reads TGTGCCAGCAGTCAAACTAGCGGGGGGTTTGTGGAGCAGTTCTTC. This sequence encodes CASSQTSGGFVEQFF. The genes are TRBV6-1 and TRBJ2-1; 12 bases line up with TRBD2. J was trimmed by 10 bases and V by 5 bases; bases with no gene match: 9. The CDR3 extends over 15 amino acids. Germline-derived CDR1 and CDR2 are MNHNS and SASEGT.